One T cell receptor beta chain is described in this entry. Its antigen is still unknown. These data come from a study of graft-versus-host responses after intestinal transplantation. Study-wide results and limits: Recipient marrow contained GvH clones, some of which appeared first in ileum or blood.

Assay: immunoSEQ multiplex PCR; the TCRdb copy retains only in-frame clones and omits some. The repertoire holds approximately 100,000 clones, with more than 85% as singletons. The material sequenced was unstimulated CD8+ T cells sorted from spleen or lymph node cells, taken before intestinal transplant. The receptor comes from a human donor who received an intestinal transplant.

The CDR3 sequence: CASSDSNEDRMNTEAFF. The CDR3 coding sequence is TGTGCCAGCAGCGACAGCAACGAGGACAGGATGAACACTGAAGCTTTCTTT. The rearrangement joins TRBV9 to TRBJ1-1; 7 nucleotides align to TRBD1. The CDR3 totals 17 residues. Germline loops: CDR1 SGDLS, CDR2 YYNGEE. V trimming: 3 bases; J trimming: 0 bases; junction bases outside the gene matches: 11. The full variable domain, rest sourced from reference TRBV9 and TRBJ1-1, is DSGVTQTPKHLITATGQRVTLRCSPRSGDLSVYWYQQSLDQGLQFLIQYYNGEERAKGNILERFSAQQFPDLHSELNLSSLELGDSALYFCASSDSNEDRMNTEAFFGQGTRLTVV.